These 4 T cell receptor beta chains were all obtained from the same sample, sequenced in a study of identical twins. Via MiXCR, TCRdb re-called the 5' RACE reads, giving one row per CDR3 protein. The repertoire holds approximately 230,000 distinct CDR3 sequences, with more than 12% as singletons. The sample comprised memory (CD45RO+) T cells sorted from blood. The receptor source for this set is a woman younger than 30 in good health.

The rearrangement links TRBV20-1 to TRBJ2-7; the D gene is possibly TRBD2 (6 bases). Germline lookup yields CDR1 DFQATT and CDR2 SNEGSKA (reference sequence). The CDR3 loop spans 13 amino acids. V was cut by 5 bases and J by 7 bases, with 18 bases left in between. In nucleotides, the CDR3 is TGCAGTGCTGCGCCGGGACTCGGAAAGGAGCAGTACTTC. It codes for CSAAPGLGKEQYF.

V usage is TRBV7-2 and J usage is TRBJ1-5; D perhaps matches TRBD1 (6 bases). Germline CDR1 reads SGHTA; CDR2 reads FQGNSA. The CDR3 has 13 amino acids. Trimming removed 8 bases from V and 7 bases from J, with 15 bases in between. The CDR3 nucleotides read TGTGCCAGCGGTCAACAGGGTGGACAGCCCCAGCATTTT. Protein product: CASGQQGGQPQHF. Full variable domain (outside the CDR3, taken from reference TRBV7-2 and TRBJ1-5): GAGVSQSPSNKVTEKGKDVELRCDPISGHTALYWYRQSLGQGLEFLIYFQGNSAPDKSGLPSDRFSAERTGGSVSTLTIQRTQQEDSAVYLCASGQQGGQPQHFGDGTRLSIL.

This chain connects TRBV3-1 to TRBJ1-4, with D unclear. Germline CDR1 and CDR2: LGHDT and YNNKEL (reference sequence). V was clipped by 1 base and J by 12 bases, with 9 bases between them. This CDR3 region has 12 residues. CDR3 DNA sequence: TGTGCCAGCAGCCAAGGTGGGAACCAACTGTTTTTT. It encodes CASSQGGNQLFF.

This rearrangement joins TRBV5-1 to TRBJ2-7, with 7 nucleotides matching TRBD1. The CDR3 contains 16 residues. J gave up 4 bases and V 4 bases, and 14 bases lay outside the gene matches. Germline lookup yields CDR1 SGHRS and CDR2 YFSETQ. The CDR3 nucleotides are TGCGCCAGCAGCCCAACCCTGACAGGGAGAATTTACGAGCAGTACTTC. Translating gives CASSPTLTGRIYEQYF. Full variable domain (remainder filled in from reference TRBV5-1 and TRBJ2-7): KAGVTQTPRYLIKTRGQQVTLSCSPISGHRSVSWYQQTPGQGLQFLFEYFSETQRNKGNFPGRFSGRQFSNSRSEMNVSTLELGDSALYLCASSPTLTGRIYEQYFGPGTRLTVT.